This T cell receptor (beta chain) was retrieved from a study of blood T cell repertoires in COVID-19. Study context: Sample material is recorded as cDNA or gDNA derived from T cells, B-cell-depleted T cells, or PBMCs.

Original data processing: Reference gene primer amplification gave nucleated cell count estimates. Assay used: immunoSEQ multiplex PCR; TCRdb lists only in-frame clones, some missing. V, J and clone size are taken as reported in that table, and D and trimming were inferred from the DNA itself. The table has approximately 220,000 clones, 65% to 90% seen once; the top ten hold about 3.8%. Germline V gene data show CDR1 as MNHEY and CDR2 as SMNVEV (reference sequence). Trimming cost V 6 bases and J 0 bases, with 18 bases left between them. The CDR3 runs 17 residues. Donors were grouped by their self-reported clinical history.

Sequenced: PBMCs or T cells enriched from blood (not recorded which). The sequence derives from a woman aged 40 to 50 with acute COVID-19. V and J are TRBV27 and TRBJ1-5, with a possible D match to TRBD1 (5 bases). CDR3 in amino acids: CASSPDLTVLSNQPQHF. CDR3 sequence (DNA): TGTGCCAGCAGCCCCGACCTGACAGTGCTTAGCAATCAGCCCCAGCATTTT.